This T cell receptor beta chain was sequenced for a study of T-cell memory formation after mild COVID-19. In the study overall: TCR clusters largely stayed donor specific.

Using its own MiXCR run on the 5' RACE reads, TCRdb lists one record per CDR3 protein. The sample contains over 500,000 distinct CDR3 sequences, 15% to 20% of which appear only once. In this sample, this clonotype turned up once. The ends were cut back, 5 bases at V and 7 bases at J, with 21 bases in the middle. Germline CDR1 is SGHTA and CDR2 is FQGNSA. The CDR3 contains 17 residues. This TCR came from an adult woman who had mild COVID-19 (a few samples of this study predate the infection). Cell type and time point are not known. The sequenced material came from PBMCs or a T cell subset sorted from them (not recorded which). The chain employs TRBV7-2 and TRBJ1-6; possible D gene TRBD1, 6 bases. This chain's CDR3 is CASSQTQGTGRNSPLHF. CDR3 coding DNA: TGTGCCAGCAGCCAAACCCAGGGGACGGGCCGGAATTCACCCCTCCACTTT.